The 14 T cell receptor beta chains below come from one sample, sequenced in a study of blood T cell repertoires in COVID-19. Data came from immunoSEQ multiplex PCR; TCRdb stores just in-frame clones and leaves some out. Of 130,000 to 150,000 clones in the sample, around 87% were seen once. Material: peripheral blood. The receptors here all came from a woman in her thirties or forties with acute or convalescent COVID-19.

The CDR3 region has the DNA TGCGCCAGCGGGACAGGGGGTAGAGATGAGCAGTTCTTC. Protein sequence: CASGTGGRDEQFF. The chain links TRBV4-1 to TRBJ2-1; 11 bases are a match to TRBD1. CDR3 size: 13 residues. The V gene's germline CDR1 is MGHRA and CDR2 YSYEKL. V lost 8 bases to trimming and J lost 8 bases; unmatched junction nucleotides: 5.

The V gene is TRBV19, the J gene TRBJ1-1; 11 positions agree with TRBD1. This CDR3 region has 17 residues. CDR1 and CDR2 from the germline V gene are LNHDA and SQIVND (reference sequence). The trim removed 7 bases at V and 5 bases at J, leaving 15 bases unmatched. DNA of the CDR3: TGTGCCAGTACCATACGGGACAGGGGGGGGAGAAGGACTGAAGCTTTCTTT. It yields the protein CASTIRDRGGRRTEAFF.

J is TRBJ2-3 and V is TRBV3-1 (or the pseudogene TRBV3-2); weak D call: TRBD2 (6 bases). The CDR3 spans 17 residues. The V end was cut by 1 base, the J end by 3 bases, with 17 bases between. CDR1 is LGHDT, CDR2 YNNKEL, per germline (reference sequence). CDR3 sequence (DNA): TGTGCCAGCAGCCAAGTCTTCACTAGCAGCCGAACAGATACGCAGTATTTT. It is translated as CASSQVFTSSRTDTQYF.

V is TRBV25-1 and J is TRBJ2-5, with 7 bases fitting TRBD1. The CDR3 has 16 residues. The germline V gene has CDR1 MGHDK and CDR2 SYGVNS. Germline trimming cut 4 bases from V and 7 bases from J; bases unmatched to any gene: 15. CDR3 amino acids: CASSALVGQDPRTQYF. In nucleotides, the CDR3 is TGTGCCAGCAGTGCCCTAGTCGGACAGGACCCACGGACCCAGTACTTC.

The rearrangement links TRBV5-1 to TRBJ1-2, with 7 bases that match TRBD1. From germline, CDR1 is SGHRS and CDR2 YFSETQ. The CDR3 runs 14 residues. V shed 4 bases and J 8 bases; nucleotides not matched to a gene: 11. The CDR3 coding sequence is TGCGCCAGCAGCGCCTCCACAGGGGAGGAAGGCTACACCTTC. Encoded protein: CASSASTGEEGYTF.

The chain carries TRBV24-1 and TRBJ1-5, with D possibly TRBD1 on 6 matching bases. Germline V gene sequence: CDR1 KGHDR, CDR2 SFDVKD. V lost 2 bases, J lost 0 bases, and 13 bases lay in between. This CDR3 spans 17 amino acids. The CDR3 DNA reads TGTGCCACCAGTGATTCTCCAGGGGCTAATAGCAATCAGCCCCAGCATTTT. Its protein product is CATSDSPGANSNQPQHF.

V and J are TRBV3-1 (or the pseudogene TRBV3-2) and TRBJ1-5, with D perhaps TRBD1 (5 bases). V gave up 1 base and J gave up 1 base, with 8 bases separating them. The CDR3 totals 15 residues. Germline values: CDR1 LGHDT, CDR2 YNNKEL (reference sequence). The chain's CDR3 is CASSQGQGSNQPQHF. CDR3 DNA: TGTGCCAGCAGCCAAGGGCAGGGAAGCAATCAGCCCCAGCATTTT.

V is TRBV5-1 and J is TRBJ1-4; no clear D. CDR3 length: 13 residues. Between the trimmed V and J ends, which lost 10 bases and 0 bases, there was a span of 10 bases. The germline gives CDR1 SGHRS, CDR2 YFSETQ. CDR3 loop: CASASTTNEKLFF. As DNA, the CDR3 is TGCGCCTCAGCTAGCACAACTAATGAAAAACTGTTTTTT. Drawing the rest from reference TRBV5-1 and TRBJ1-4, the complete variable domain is KAGVTQTPRYLIKTRGQQVTLSCSPISGHRSVSWYQQTPGQGLQFLFEYFSETQRNKGNFPGRFSGRQFSNSRSEMNVSTLELGDSALYLCASASTTNEKLFFGSGTQLSVL.

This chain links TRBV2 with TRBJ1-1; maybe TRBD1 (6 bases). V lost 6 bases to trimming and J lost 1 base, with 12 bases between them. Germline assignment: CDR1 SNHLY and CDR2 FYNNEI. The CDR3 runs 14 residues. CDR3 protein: CASSVGHPNTEAFF. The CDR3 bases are TGTGCCAGCAGCGTGGGACACCCGAACACTGAAGCTTTCTTT. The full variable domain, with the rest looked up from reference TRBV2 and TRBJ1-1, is EPEVTQTPSHQVTQMGQEVILRCVPISNHLYFYWYRQILGQKVEFLVSFYNNEISEKSEIFDDQFSVERPDGSNFTLKIRSTKLEDSAMYFCASSVGHPNTEAFFGQGTRLTVV.

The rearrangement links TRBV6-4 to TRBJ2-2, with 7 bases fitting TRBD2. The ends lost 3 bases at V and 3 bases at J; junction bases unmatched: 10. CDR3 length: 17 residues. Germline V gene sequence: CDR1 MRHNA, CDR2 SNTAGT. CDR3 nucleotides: TGTGCCAGCAGTGAGGCGGCTCCGGGACTACACACCGGGGAGCTGTTTTTT. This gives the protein CASSEAAPGLHTGELFF.

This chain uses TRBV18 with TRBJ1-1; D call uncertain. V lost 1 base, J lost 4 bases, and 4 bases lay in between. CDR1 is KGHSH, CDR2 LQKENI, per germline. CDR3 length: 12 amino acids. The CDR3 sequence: CASSPLLTEAFF. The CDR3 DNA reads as TGTGCCAGCTCACCACTCCTCACTGAAGCTTTCTTT.

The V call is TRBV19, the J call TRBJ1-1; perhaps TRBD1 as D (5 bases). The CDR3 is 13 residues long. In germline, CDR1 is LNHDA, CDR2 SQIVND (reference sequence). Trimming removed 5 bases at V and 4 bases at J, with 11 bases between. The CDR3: CASSQTVVTEAFF. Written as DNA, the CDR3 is TGTGCCAGTAGTCAGACAGTGGTCACTGAAGCTTTCTTT.

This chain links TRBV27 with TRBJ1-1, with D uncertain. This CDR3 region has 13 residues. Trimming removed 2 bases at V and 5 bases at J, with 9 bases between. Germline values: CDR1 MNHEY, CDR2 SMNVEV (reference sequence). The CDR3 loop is CASSLGGRTEAFF. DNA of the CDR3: TGTGCCAGCAGTTTAGGTGGCAGAACTGAAGCTTTCTTT.

CDR3 sequence reads: CAIRRGLDEKLFF. The DNA for the CDR3 is TGTGCCATCAGAAGGGGGCTGGATGAAAAACTGTTTTTT. The chain uses TRBV10-3 and TRBJ1-4, with TRBD1 identical over 7 bases. V dropped 6 bases and J dropped 6; count of bases not matched to a gene: 4. Germline V gene sequence: CDR1 ENHRY, CDR2 SYGVKD. There are 13 residues in the CDR3.